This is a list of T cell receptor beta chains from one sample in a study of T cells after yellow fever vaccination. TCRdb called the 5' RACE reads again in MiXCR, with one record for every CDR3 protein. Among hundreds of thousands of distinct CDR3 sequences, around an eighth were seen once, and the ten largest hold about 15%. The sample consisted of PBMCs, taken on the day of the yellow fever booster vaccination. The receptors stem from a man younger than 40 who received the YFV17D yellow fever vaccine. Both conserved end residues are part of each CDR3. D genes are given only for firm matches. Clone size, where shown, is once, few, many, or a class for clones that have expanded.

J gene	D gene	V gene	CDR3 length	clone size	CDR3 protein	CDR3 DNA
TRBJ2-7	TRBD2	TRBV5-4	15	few	CASSSQVGGPREQYF	TGTGCCAGCAGTTCCCAGGTGGGAGGGCCGCGGGAGCAGTACTTC
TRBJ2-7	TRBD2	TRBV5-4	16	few	CASRPHPGTSPDEQYF	TGTGCCAGCAGGCCCCACCCCGGGACTAGTCCCGACGAGCAGTACTTC
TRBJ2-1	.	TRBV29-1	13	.	CSFRTLAYNEQFF	TGCAGCTTCCGGACTCTCGCCTACAATGAGCAGTTCTTC
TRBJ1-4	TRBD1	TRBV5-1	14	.	CASSPTGLEEKLFF	TGCGCCAGCAGCCCGACAGGGTTAGAAGAAAAACTGTTTTTT
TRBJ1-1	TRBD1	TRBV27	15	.	CATNQGGRVGTEAFF	TGTGCCACCAATCAGGGGGGCAGGGTTGGCACTGAAGCTTTCTTT
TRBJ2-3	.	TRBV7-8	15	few	CASSGQMSVIGTQYF	TGTGCCAGCAGCGGGCAGATGAGCGTTATTGGTACGCAGTATTTT
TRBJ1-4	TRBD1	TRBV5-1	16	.	CASSLGHGQGNEKLFF	TGCGCCAGCAGCTTGGGTCACGGACAGGGAAACGAAAAACTGTTTTTT
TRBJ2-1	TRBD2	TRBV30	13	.	CAWTSGIYNEQFF	TGTGCCTGGACTAGCGGGATTTACAATGAGCAGTTCTTC
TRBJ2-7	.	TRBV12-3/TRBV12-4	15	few	CASSPRQGGTYEQYF	TGTGCCAGCAGCCCCAGACAGGGAGGGACCTACGAGCAGTACTTC
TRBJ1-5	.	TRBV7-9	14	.	CASSSIGVNQPQHF	TGTGCCAGCAGCTCTATAGGGGTAAATCAGCCCCAGCATTTT
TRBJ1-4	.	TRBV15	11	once	CATSSLQKLFF	TGTGCCACCAGCAGCCTTCAAAAACTGTTTTTT
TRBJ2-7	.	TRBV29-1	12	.	CSVGSRSYEQYF	TGCAGCGTTGGTTCCAGGTCCTACGAGCAGTACTTC
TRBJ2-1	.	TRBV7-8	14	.	CASSLAPRSGEQFF	TGTGCCAGCAGCTTAGCCCCTCGGTCGGGTGAGCAGTTCTTC
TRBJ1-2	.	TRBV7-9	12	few	CASSLVQYGYTF	TGTGCCAGCAGCTTAGTACAGTATGGCTACACCTTC
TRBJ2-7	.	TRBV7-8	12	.	CASREVVDEQYF	TGTGCCAGCAGAGAAGTGGTCGACGAGCAGTACTTC
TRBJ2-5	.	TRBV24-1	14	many	CATSDFMGGETQYF	TGTGCCACCAGTGATTTTATGGGTGGAGAGACCCAGTACTTC
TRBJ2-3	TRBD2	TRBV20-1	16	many	CSAVNPGLAGADTQYF	TGCAGTGCTGTCAACCCGGGACTAGCGGGAGCAGATACGCAGTATTTT
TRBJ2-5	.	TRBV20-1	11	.	CSARELETQYF	TGCAGTGCTAGGGAGCTCGAGACCCAGTACTTC
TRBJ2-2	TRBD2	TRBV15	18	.	CATSRDERLAGNTGELLF	TGTGCCACCAGCAGAGATGAGCGACTAGCGGGGAACACCGGGGAGCTGCTTTTT
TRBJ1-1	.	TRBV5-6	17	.	CATSFRGIGGPNTEAFF	TGTGCCACCAGTTTCCGGGGGATAGGCGGCCCGAACACTGAAGCTTTCTTT
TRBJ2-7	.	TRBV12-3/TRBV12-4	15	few	CASSLGDVEIYEQYF	TGTGCCAGCAGTTTGGGTGACGTCGAGATCTACGAGCAGTACTTC
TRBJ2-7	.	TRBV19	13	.	CASSIRIEYEQYF	TGTGCCAGTAGTATTAGAATCGAGTACGAGCAGTACTTC
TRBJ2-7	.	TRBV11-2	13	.	CASRFTGPGEQYF	TGTGCCAGCAGATTCACAGGGCCGGGGGAGCAGTACTTC
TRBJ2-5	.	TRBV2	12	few	CASSEEGETQYF	TGTGCCAGCAGTGAAGAGGGAGAGACCCAGTACTTC
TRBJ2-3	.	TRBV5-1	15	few	CASSLEATFPDTQYF	TGCGCCAGCAGCTTGGAAGCTACGTTCCCAGATACGCAGTATTTT
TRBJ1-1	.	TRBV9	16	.	CASSVAGAFGYTEAFF	TGTGCCAGCAGCGTAGCGGGGGCGTTTGGCTACACTGAAGCTTTCTTT
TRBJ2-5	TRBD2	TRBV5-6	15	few	CASSPALATQETQYF	TGTGCCAGCAGCCCGGCACTAGCGACCCAAGAGACCCAGTACTTC
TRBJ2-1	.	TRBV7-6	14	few	CASSLEGWQNEQFF	TGTGCCAGCAGCTTAGAAGGCTGGCAGAATGAGCAGTTCTTC
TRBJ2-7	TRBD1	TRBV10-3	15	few	CAISARDRGIYEQYF	TGTGCCATCAGTGCCCGGGACAGGGGGATCTACGAGCAGTACTTC
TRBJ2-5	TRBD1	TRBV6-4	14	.	CASSPGQGTETQYF	TGTGCCAGCAGCCCAGGACAGGGAACAGAGACCCAGTACTTC
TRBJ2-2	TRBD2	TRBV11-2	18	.	CASSMGDGGGRASGELFF	TGTGCCAGCAGCATGGGAGATGGAGGCGGGAGGGCATCCGGGGAGCTGTTTTTT
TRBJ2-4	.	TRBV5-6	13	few	CASSFGSQNIQYF	TGTGCCAGCAGCTTCGGGTCACAAAACATTCAGTACTTC
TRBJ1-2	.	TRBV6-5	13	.	CASSYPGNYGYTF	TGTGCCAGCAGTTACCCGGGCAACTATGGCTACACCTTC
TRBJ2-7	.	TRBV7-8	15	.	CASSLARDNIYEQYF	TGTGCCAGCAGCTTAGCGCGAGACAACATCTACGAGCAGTACTTC
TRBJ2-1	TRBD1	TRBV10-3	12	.	CVTGGTYNEQFF	TGCGTGACAGGGGGCACCTACAATGAGCAGTTCTTC
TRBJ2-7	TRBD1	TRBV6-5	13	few	CASSYSTGAAQYF	TGTGCCAGCAGTTACTCGACAGGGGCCGCCCAGTACTTC
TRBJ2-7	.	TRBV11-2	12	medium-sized	CASSSRHYEQYF	TGTGCCAGCAGCTCACGCCACTACGAGCAGTACTTC
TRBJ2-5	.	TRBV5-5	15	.	CASSSRGVNQETQYF	TGTGCCAGCAGCTCCCGCGGCGTAAACCAAGAGACCCAGTACTTC
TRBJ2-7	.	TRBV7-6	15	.	CASSPFAGSSYEQYF	TGTGCCAGCAGCCCCTTTGCCGGGAGCTCCTACGAGCAGTACTTC
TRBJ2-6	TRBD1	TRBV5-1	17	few	CASSETKTGAGANVLTF	TGCGCCAGCAGCGAAACCAAGACAGGGGCTGGGGCCAACGTCCTGACTTTC
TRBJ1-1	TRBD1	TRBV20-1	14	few	CSARGQRGNTEAFF	TGCAGTGCTAGGGGACAGCGGGGTAACACTGAAGCTTTCTTT
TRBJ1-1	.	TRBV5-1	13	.	CASSREDGTEAFF	TGCGCCAGCTCCCGGGAGGACGGGACTGAAGCTTTCTTT
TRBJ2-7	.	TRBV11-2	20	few	CASSSKYRGAASGRTYEQYF	TGTGCCAGCAGCTCAAAATACAGGGGCGCGGCCAGCGGGAGAACCTACGAGCAGTACTTC
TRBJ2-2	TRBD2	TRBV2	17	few	CATRPLPTSGHTGELFF	TGTGCCACCCGGCCTCTACCGACTAGCGGACACACCGGGGAGCTGTTTTTT
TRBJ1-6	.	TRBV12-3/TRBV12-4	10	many	CASSYPPLHF	TGTGCCAGCAGTTACCCACCCCTCCACTTT
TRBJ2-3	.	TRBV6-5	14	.	CASSYNGYTDTQYF	TGTGCCAGCAGTTACAACGGTTACACAGATACGCAGTATTTT
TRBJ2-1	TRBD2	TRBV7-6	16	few	CASSLIGLAVYNEQFF	TGTGCCAGCAGCTTAATAGGACTAGCGGTCTACAATGAGCAGTTCTTC
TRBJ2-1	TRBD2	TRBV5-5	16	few	CASSLVATSGYNEQFF	TGTGCCAGCAGCTTGGTAGCGACTAGCGGGTACAATGAGCAGTTCTTC
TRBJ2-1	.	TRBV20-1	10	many	CSARDNEQFF	TGCAGCGCCCGTGACAATGAGCAGTTCTTC
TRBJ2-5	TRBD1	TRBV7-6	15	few	CASSLEDRAKETQYF	TGTGCCAGCAGCTTAGAAGACAGGGCCAAGGAGACCCAGTACTTC